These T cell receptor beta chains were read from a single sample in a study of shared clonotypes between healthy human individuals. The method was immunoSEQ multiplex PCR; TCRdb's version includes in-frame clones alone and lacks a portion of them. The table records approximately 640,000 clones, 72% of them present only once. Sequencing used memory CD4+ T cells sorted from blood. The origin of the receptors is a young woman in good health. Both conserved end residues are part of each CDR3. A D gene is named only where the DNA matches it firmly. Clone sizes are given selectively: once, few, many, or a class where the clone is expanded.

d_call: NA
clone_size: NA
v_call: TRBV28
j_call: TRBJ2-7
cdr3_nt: TGTGCCAGCAGTTTAGGTGCTACCTACGAGCAGTACTTC
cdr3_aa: CASSLGATYEQYF

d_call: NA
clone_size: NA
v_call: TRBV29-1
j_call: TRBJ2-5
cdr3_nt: TGCAGCGCCGGGCGGGGTACTAGGGAGACCCAGTACTTC
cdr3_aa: CSAGRGTRETQYF

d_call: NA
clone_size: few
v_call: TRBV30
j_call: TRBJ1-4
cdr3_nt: TGTGCCCAAAAGGTCGGGGGAGCGAATGAAAAACTGTTTTTT
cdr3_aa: CAQKVGGANEKLFF

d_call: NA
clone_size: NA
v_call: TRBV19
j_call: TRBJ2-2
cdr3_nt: TGTGCCAGTAGTATGATAGGGGCCGGGGAGCTGTTTTTT
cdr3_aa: CASSMIGAGELFF

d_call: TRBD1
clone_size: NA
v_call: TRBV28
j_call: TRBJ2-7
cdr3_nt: TGTGCCAGCAGTTCGACAGGGCAGATTTTTTACGAGCAGTACTTC
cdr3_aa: CASSSTGQIFYEQYF

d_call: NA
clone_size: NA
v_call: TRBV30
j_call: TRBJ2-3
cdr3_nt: TGTGCCTGGAAGCCAGGCACCGTCACAGATACGCAGTATTTT
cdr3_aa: CAWKPGTVTDTQYF

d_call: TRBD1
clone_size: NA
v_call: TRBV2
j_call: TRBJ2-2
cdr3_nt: TGTGCCAGCAAACCACAGGGGGCCCCCGGGGAGCTGTTTTTT
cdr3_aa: CASKPQGAPGELFF

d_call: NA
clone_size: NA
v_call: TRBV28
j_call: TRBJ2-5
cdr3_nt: TGTGCCAGCAGTCCCCCAGGACCAGAGACCCAGTACTTC
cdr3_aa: CASSPPGPETQYF

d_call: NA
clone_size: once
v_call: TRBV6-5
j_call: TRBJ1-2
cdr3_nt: TGTGCCAGCAGAAGCCGGGGAGGGGACGACTATGGCTACACCTTC
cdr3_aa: CASRSRGGDDYGYTF

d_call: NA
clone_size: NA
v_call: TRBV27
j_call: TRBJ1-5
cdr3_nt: TGTGCCAGCAGTTTACAGGGTCGACAGCCCCAGCATTTT
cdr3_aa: CASSLQGRQPQHF

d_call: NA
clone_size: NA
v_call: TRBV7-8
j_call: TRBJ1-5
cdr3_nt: TGTGCCAGCAGCCTAGACAGGTCCCCCAATCAGCCCCAGCATTTT
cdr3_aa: CASSLDRSPNQPQHF

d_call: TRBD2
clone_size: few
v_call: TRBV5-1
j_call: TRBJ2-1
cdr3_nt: TGCGCCAGCAGCTTGGGGCCTAGCGGGGTTTACAATGAGCAGTTCTTC
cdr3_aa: CASSLGPSGVYNEQFF

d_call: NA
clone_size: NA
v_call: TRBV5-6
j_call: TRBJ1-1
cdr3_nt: TGTGCCAGCAGCTTGGTTCCGGCTGGCACTGAAGCTTTCTTT
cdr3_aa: CASSLVPAGTEAFF

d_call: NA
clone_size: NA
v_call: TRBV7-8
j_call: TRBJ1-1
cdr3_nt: TGTGCCAGCAGCTTGGCCGGGAGAAATATGAACACTGAAGCTTTCTTT
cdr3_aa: CASSLAGRNMNTEAFF

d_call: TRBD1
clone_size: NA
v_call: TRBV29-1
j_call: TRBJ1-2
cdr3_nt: TGCAGCGTGGCCAGACAGGGGGGGACTGGCTACACCTTC
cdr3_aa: CSVARQGGTGYTF

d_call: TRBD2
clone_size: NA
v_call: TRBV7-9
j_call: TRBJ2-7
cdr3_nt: TGTGCCAGCAGCCCCATTGGGGTAGCGGGAGGGATGGACGAGCAGTACTTC
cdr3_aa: CASSPIGVAGGMDEQYF

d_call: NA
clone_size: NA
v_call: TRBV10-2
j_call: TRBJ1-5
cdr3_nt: TGCGCCAGCAGTGCGGGACACCTCGGCAATCAGCCCCAGCATTTT
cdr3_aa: CASSAGHLGNQPQHF

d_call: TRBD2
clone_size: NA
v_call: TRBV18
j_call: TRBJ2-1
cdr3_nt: TGTGCCAGCTCACGGACTAGCGGCGGGAAGGAGCAGTTCTTC
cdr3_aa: CASSRTSGGKEQFF

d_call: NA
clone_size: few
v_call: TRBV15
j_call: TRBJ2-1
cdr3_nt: TGTGCCACCCACCGCAGGGGAGGTGAGACAAATGAGCAGTTCTTC
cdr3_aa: CATHRRGGETNEQFF

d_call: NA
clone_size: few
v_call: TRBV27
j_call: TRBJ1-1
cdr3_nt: TGTGCCAGCAGAGGACAGAACATGAACACTGAAGCTTTCTTT
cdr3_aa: CASRGQNMNTEAFF

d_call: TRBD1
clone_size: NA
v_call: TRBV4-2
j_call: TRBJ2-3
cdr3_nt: TGTGCCAGCAGCCGGAAAACCGGGACAGGGGTAGATACGCAGTATTTT
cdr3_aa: CASSRKTGTGVDTQYF

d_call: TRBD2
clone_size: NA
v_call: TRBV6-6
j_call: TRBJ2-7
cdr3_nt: TGTGCCAGCAGTTCCTCTAGCGGGAGAGCCAACGAGCAGTACTTC
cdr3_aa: CASSSSSGRANEQYF

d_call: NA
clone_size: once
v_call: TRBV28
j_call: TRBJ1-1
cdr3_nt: TGTGCCACCAGGGCCGCTGAAAACCGAGGCACTGAAGCTTTCTTT
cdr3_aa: CATRAAENRGTEAFF

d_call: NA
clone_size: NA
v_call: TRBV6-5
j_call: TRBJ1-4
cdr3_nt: TGTGCCAGCAGTTACACCCCGGGGGAAAAACTGTTTTTT
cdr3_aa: CASSYTPGEKLFF

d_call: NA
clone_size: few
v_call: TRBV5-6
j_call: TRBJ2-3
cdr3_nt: TGTGCCAGCAGCCCGCCGGGACTTCAATACACAGATACGCAGTATTTT
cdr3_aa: CASSPPGLQYTDTQYF

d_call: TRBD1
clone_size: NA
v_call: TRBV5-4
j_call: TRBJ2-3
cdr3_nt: TGTGCCAGCAGCCTGGAGACAGGGGGCACAGATACGCAGTATTTT
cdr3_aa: CASSLETGGTDTQYF

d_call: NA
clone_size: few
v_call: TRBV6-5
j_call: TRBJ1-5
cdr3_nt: TGTGCCAGCAGCCGATCAGGGAATCAGCCCCAGCATTTT
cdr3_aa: CASSRSGNQPQHF

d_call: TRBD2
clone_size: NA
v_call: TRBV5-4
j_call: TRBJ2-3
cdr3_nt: TGTGCCAGCAGCTTGGAAGTCTCCCGGACTAGCGAATCGCAGTATTTT
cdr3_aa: CASSLEVSRTSESQYF

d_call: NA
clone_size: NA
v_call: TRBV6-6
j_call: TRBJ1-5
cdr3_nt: TGTGCCAGCAGGCTCGGACAGAGCAATCAGCCCCAGCATTTT
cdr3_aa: CASRLGQSNQPQHF

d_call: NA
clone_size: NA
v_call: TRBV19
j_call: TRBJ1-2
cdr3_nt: TGTGCCAGTAGTATAGGCCTGGGACTTACTAGCTATGGCTACACCTTC
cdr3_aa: CASSIGLGLTSYGYTF

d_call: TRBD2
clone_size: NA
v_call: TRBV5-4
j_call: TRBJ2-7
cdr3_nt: TGTGCCAGCAGCTCGGGACTAGCGGACTCCTACGAGCAGTACTTC
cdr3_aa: CASSSGLADSYEQYF

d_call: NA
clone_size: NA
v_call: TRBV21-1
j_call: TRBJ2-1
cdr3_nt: TGTGCCAGCAGCAAGGCACGGCGCGGGAGCTCCTACAATGAGCAGTTCTTC
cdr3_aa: CASSKARRGSSYNEQFF

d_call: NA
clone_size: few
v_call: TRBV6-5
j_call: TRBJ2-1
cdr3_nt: TGTGCCAGCAGTTTCGGGGCTTCGAGGGGTGAGCAGTTCTTC
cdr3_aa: CASSFGASRGEQFF

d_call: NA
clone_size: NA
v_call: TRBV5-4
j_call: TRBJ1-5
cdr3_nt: TGTGCCAGCAGCTTGGACGTCGGTCAGCCCCAGCATTTT
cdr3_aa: CASSLDVGQPQHF

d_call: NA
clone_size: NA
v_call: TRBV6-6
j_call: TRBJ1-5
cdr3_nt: TGTGCCAGCAGTTACTGGGACATCGATCAGCCCCAGCATTTT
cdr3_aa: CASSYWDIDQPQHF

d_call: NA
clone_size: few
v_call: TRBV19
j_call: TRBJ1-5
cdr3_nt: TGTGCCAGTACCTCGGGCAGGAGGTCGGAGCCCCAGCATTTT
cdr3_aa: CASTSGRRSEPQHF

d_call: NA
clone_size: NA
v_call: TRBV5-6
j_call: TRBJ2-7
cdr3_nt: TGTGCCAGCAGCCGACTCCGGGACGCTGATCGGGAGCAGTACTTC
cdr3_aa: CASSRLRDADREQYF

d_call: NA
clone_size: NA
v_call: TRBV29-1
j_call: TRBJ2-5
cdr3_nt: TGCAGCGTTGAACTCGGGGGCGGACAAGAGACCCAGTACTTC
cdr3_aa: CSVELGGGQETQYF

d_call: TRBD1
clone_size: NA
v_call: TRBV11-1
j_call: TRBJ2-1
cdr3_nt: TGTGCCAGCAGCCCCGCCGGGACAGGGCACAATGAGCAGTTCTTC
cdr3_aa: CASSPAGTGHNEQFF

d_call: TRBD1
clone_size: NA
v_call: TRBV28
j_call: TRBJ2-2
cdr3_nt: TGTGCCAGCAGTTCCTATGGGACAGGGAACACCGGGGAGCTGTTTTTT
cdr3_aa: CASSSYGTGNTGELFF

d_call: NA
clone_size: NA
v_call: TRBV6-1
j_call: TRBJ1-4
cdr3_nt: TGTGCCAGCAGTGATGTTAGCCGGGGGAAACTGTTTTTT
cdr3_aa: CASSDVSRGKLFF

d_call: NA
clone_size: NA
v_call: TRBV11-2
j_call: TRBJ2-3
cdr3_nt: TGTGCCAGCAGTTCCCGATGGCCCTCTAGCACAGATACGCAGTATTTT
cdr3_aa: CASSSRWPSSTDTQYF

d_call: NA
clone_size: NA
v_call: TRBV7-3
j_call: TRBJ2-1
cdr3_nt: TGTGCCAGCAGCTTTTCAGGGCCGAGCTCCTACAATGAGCAGTTCTTC
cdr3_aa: CASSFSGPSSYNEQFF

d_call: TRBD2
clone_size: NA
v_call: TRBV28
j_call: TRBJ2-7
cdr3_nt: TGTGCCAGCAGCGGGCCTAGCGGGCGGCGGGCCTACGAGCAGTACTTC
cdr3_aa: CASSGPSGRRAYEQYF

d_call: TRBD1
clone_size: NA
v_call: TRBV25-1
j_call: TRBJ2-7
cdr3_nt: TGTGCCAGCAGGGCCGGGACAGGGGACCACGAGCAGTACTTC
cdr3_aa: CASRAGTGDHEQYF

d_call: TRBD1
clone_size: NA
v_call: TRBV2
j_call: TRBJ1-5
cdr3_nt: TGTGCCAGCAGTGTAGGACAGGCGAGCAATCAGCCCCAGCATTTT
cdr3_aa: CASSVGQASNQPQHF

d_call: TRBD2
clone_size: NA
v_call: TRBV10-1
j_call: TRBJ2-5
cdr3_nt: TGCGCCAGCAGCGCCCTAGCGGGAGCGAACCAAGAGACCCAGTACTTC
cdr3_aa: CASSALAGANQETQYF

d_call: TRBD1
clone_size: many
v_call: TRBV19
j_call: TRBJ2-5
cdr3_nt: TGTGCCAGTAGTATGACAGGGGTTGAGACCCAGTACTTC
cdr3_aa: CASSMTGVETQYF

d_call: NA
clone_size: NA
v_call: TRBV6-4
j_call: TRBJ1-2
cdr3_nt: TGTGCCAGCAGTGACTTCGAGGGGACTGGGGGCTACACCTTC
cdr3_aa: CASSDFEGTGGYTF

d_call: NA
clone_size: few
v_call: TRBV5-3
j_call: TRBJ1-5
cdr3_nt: TGTGCCAGAAGCTTCCGCGGGGGGCGGGTACAGCCCCAGCATTTT
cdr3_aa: CARSFRGGRVQPQHF

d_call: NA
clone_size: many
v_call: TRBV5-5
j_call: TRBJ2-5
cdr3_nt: TGTGCCAGCAGCAGGGCTGGCGGGACCCAGTACTTC
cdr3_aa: CASSRAGGTQYF

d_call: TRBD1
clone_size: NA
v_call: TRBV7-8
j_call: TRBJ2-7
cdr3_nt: TGTGCCAGCAGCTCATTGGACAGGTACGAGCAGTACTTC
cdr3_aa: CASSSLDRYEQYF

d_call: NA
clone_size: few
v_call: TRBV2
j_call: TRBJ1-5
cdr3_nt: TGTGCCAGCAACCAAATGGGCTATAGCAATCAGCCCCAGCATTTT
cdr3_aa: CASNQMGYSNQPQHF

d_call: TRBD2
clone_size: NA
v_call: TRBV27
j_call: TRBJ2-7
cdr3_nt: TGTGCCAGCAGTTTAAAAGCGGGAGGGGCCCCTCTCTACGAGCAGTACTTC
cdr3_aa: CASSLKAGGAPLYEQYF

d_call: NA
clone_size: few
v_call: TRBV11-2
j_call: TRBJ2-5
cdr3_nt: TGTGCCAGCAGCTTGAACAGAAAGACCCAGTACTTC
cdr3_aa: CASSLNRKTQYF

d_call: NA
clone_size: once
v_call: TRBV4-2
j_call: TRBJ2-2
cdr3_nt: TGTGCCAGCAGCCAAGATCCCCACACCGGGGAGCTGTTTTTT
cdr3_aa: CASSQDPHTGELFF

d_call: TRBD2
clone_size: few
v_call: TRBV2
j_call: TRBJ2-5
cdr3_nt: TGTGCCAGCAAGTCGGGGGGGGAGACCCAGTACTTC
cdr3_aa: CASKSGGETQYF

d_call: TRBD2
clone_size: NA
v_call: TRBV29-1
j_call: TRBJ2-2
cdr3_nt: TGCAGCGTCCCAAGGACTAGCGTTCCCGGGGAGCTGTTTTTT
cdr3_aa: CSVPRTSVPGELFF

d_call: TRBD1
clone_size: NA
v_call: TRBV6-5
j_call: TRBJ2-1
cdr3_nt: TGTGCCAGCAGTTACCGAGGGACAGGGGGCAATGAGCAGTTCTTC
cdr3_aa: CASSYRGTGGNEQFF

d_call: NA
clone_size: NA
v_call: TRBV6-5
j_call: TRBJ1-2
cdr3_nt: TGTGCCAGCAGTTACCAAGGGGTTAACTATGGCTACACCTTC
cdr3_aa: CASSYQGVNYGYTF